The 21 T cell receptor beta chains reported below all come from one sample, sequenced in a study of T cell changes during pregnancy in multiple sclerosis. Libraries were prepared by immunoSEQ multiplex PCR; TCRdb keeps only in-frame clonotypes and omits some of them. The sample shows some 80,000 clones, roughly 90% of them seen only once. The sequencing here drew on peripheral blood, taken in the first trimester of pregnancy. The receptors were gathered from a female donor in good health, enrolled as a control in a pregnancy study.

The chain couples TRBV4-3 to TRBJ2-7; TRBD2 aligns across 10 bases. The J segment lost 6 bases and the V segment lost 3 bases, leaving 8 bases of the junction unmatched. There are 15 residues in the CDR3. Per the germline V gene, CDR1 is LGHNA and CDR2 is YSLEER. CDR3: CASSQRASGSAEQYF. The DNA for the CDR3 is TGCGCCAGCAGCCAGAGGGCTAGCGGGAGTGCCGAGCAGTACTTC.

The CDR3, as DNA: TGTGCCACCAGCGTTTCAGTCTCCGGGGCCAACGTCCTGACTTTC. It encodes CATSVSVSGANVLTF. The V and J genes are TRBV15 and TRBJ2-6; D ambiguous. Per the germline V gene, CDR1 is LNHNV and CDR2 is YYDKDF (reference sequence). This CDR3 comprises 15 residues. V was clipped by 5 bases and J by 4 bases, with 12 bases between them.

The genes are TRBV18 and TRBJ2-5, with 9 bases matching TRBD2. The CDR3 extends over 13 amino acids. Germline values: CDR1 KGHSH, CDR2 LQKENI. The trim removed 3 bases at V and 5 bases at J, leaving 1 base unmatched. In DNA, the CDR3 is TGTGCCAGCTCACCGGGACTAGCCGAGACCCAGTACTTC. The encoded protein is CASSPGLAETQYF.

V and J are TRBV7-9 and TRBJ2-3, with D hard to call. This CDR3 is 13 amino acids long. CDR1 is SEHNR, CDR2 FQNEAQ, per germline (reference sequence). V was cut by 2 bases and J by 7 bases, with 10 bases left in between. The CDR3 sequence: CASSLPQRNTQYF. The DNA for the CDR3 is TGTGCCAGCAGCTTACCTCAGAGGAATACGCAGTATTTT.

This chain connects TRBV7-2 to TRBJ1-2; D might be TRBD1 (5 bases). The V end lost 0 bases, the J end lost 8 bases, and 16 bases lay between the germline ends. The CDR3 length is 15 residues. Germline V gene sequence: CDR1 SGHTA, CDR2 FQGNSA. DNA of the CDR3: TGTGCCAGCAGCTTAGCGCTCACAGGAGCCGCAGGCTACACCTTC. Translation: CASSLALTGAAGYTF.

J is TRBJ2-5 and V is TRBV7-2; D is uncertain. The CDR3 is 16 amino acids. V was trimmed by 0 bases and J by 1 base, leaving 12 bases between them. CDR1 and CDR2 (germline): SGHTA, FQGNSA. For the CDR3, the DNA is TGTGCCAGCAGCTTAGCGCAGGTGGGCATCCAAGAGACCCAGTACTTC. Translating gives CASSLAQVGIQETQYF.

The gene calls are TRBV19 and TRBJ1-5; 8 bases are a match to TRBD1. Trimming removed 7 bases from V and 3 bases from J; junction bases left unmatched: 2. The CDR3 extends over 13 amino acids. CDR1 is LNHDA, CDR2 SQIVND, per germline (reference sequence). The chain's CDR3 is CASKDRDNQPQHF. The DNA for the CDR3 is TGTGCCAGTAAGGACAGGGACAATCAGCCCCAGCATTTT.

The V call is TRBV5-1, the J call TRBJ2-5; 7 bases agree with TRBD1. This CDR3 is built from 13 residues. Germline CDR1 and CDR2: SGHRS and YFSETQ. After removal of 6 bases from V and 1 base from J, the junction contained 3 bases not matched to a gene. The CDR3 spells CASTDRVQETQYF. CDR3 coding DNA: TGCGCCAGCACCGACAGGGTCCAAGAGACCCAGTACTTC.

The rearrangement uses TRBV18 and TRBJ2-5; TRBD1 matches at 7 bases. The CDR3 extends over 15 amino acids. Per the germline V gene, CDR1 is KGHSH and CDR2 is LQKENI. The junction had 10 bases not matched to a gene; V was cut back by 4 bases and J by 5 bases. The CDR3, as DNA: TGTGCCAGCTCACAAGTCAGGTCACAGGGGGAGACCCAGTACTTC. It is translated as CASSQVRSQGETQYF. Full variable domain (missing parts from reference TRBV18 and TRBJ2-5): NAGVMQNPRHLVRRRGQEARLRCSPMKGHSHVYWYRQLPEEGLKFMVYLQKENIIDESGMPKERFSAEFPKEGPSILRIQQVVRGDSAAYFCASSQVRSQGETQYFGPGTRLLVL.

The chain recombines TRBV9 with TRBJ2-7; 12 nucleotides line up with TRBD2. The CDR3 totals 14 residues. V shed 7 bases, J shed 5 bases, and the junction held 7 bases outside the gene matches. Germline-derived CDR1 and CDR2 are SGDLS and YYNGEE. CDR3 amino acids: CASARLAGANEQYF. The DNA for the CDR3 is TGTGCCAGCGCCCGACTAGCGGGAGCCAACGAGCAGTACTTC.

This chain links TRBV7-8 with TRBJ2-2, with D possibly matching TRBD2 (6 bases). Germline assignment: CDR1 SGHVS and CDR2 FQNEAQ. V lost 2 bases and J 7 bases, leaving 17 bases between the germline ends. The CDR3 loop spans 16 amino acids. The CDR3 nucleotides are TGTGCCAGCAGCTTAAATTGGGCGGGGACGAACGGGGAGCTGTTTTTT. It encodes CASSLNWAGTNGELFF.

The V gene is TRBV9, the J gene TRBJ2-7; D is perhaps TRBD1 (6 bases). V was trimmed by 3 bases and J by 6 bases, leaving 19 bases between them. Germline V gene data show CDR1 as SGDLS and CDR2 as YYNGEE. The CDR3 is 15 residues long. Here the CDR3 reads CASSATVTGRSEQYF. CDR3 in DNA: TGTGCCAGCAGCGCCACGGTAACAGGGAGATCCGAGCAGTACTTC. The variable domain in full, with the rest retrieved from reference TRBV9 and TRBJ2-7, is DSGVTQTPKHLITATGQRVTLRCSPRSGDLSVYWYQQSLDQGLQFLIQYYNGEERAKGNILERFSAQQFPDLHSELNLSSLELGDSALYFCASSATVTGRSEQYFGPGTRLTVT.

The rearrangement links TRBV4-3 to TRBJ2-3, with D tentatively TRBD2 (6 bases). Germline V gene data show CDR1 as LGHNA and CDR2 as YSLEER. V lost 0 bases to trimming and J lost 4 bases, with 14 bases between them. This CDR3 has 16 residues. For the CDR3, the DNA is TGCGCCAGCAGCCAAGAACTAGCTCGTGGCTCAGATACGCAGTATTTT. It specifies CASSQELARGSDTQYF.

The chain couples TRBV25-1 to TRBJ2-1; TRBD1 aligns across 8 bases. Trimming at V came to 6 bases and at J to 3 bases, leaving 10 bases not matched to a gene. Germline V CDR1 and CDR2: MGHDK, SYGVNS. The CDR3 consists of 16 residues. CDR3: CASSSGWDRSYNEQFF. The CDR3 DNA reads as TGTGCCAGCAGCTCCGGTTGGGACAGGAGCTACAATGAGCAGTTCTTC.

This CDR3 is CASSWPDSADTQYF. The CDR3 nucleotides are TGCGCCAGCAGCTGGCCTGACAGCGCAGATACGCAGTATTTT. J is TRBJ2-3 and V is TRBV5-1; TRBD1 might be the D (5 bases). The CDR3 is made up of 14 amino acids. V lost 3 bases and J lost 4, with 12 bases in between. Germline V gene data show CDR1 as SGHRS and CDR2 as YFSETQ.

The CDR3 reads CATSNGQGAFQPQHF. CDR3 sequence (DNA): TGTGCCACCAGCAATGGACAGGGGGCGTTTCAGCCCCAGCATTTT. V usage is TRBV15 and J usage is TRBJ1-5, with 11 bases identical to TRBD1. Germline values: CDR1 LNHNV, CDR2 YYDKDF (reference sequence). This CDR3 is 15 amino acids long. V lost 4 bases and J lost 6; bases outside the gene matches: 5.

V is TRBV18 and J is TRBJ1-3; weak D call: TRBD1 (6 bases). The CDR3 is 18 amino acids. Trimming shortened V by 1 base and J by 1 base, and 17 bases separated the two germline ends. Germline-derived CDR1 and CDR2 are KGHSH and LQKENI. DNA of the CDR3: TGTGCCAGCTCACCACTAAACCCAGCAGGGACATCTGGAAACACCATATATTTT. Translating gives CASSPLNPAGTSGNTIYF.

In its sample, this clone was seen a few times. The same CDR3 arises from other DNA sequences in this sample as well. This sequence joins TRBV15 and TRBJ1-3, with a tentative D call TRBD1 (5 bases). Trimming shortened V by 0 bases and J by 4 bases, and 7 bases separated the two germline ends. Germline V lookup: CDR1 LNHNV, CDR2 YYDKDF (reference sequence). CDR3 size: 14 residues. CDR3 sequence reads: CATSRDPGGNTIYF. As DNA, the CDR3 is TGTGCCACCAGCAGAGATCCAGGGGGAAACACCATATATTTT.

The chain carries TRBV9 and TRBJ2-7; TRBD1 aligns across 9 bases. CDR3 size: 14 residues. V dropped 3 bases and J dropped 3; count of bases not matched to a gene: 4. Germline CDR1 SGDLS, CDR2 YYNGEE. CDR3 residues: CASSGWTGDYEQYF. In DNA form, the CDR3 reads TGTGCCAGCAGCGGGTGGACAGGGGACTACGAGCAGTACTTC. Using reference TRBV9 and TRBJ2-7 for the parts outside the CDR3, the full variable domain is DSGVTQTPKHLITATGQRVTLRCSPRSGDLSVYWYQQSLDQGLQFLIQYYNGEERAKGNILERFSAQQFPDLHSELNLSSLELGDSALYFCASSGWTGDYEQYFGPGTRLTVT.

The chain is built from TRBV11-2 and TRBJ1-1; TRBD1 might be the D (6 bases). CDR3 length equals 17 residues. Germline V CDR1 and CDR2: SGHAT, FQNNGV. The V end was cut by 1 base, the J end by 11 bases, with 26 bases between. CDR3 in amino acids: CASSLGSGQNLEGSAFF. The CDR3 bases are TGTGCCAGCAGCTTAGGGTCCGGACAGAATTTGGAAGGTAGTGCTTTCTTT.

The V and J genes are TRBV9 and TRBJ2-7, with 13 bases aligning to TRBD2. V gave up 0 bases and J gave up 0 bases; unmatched junction bases: 6. Germline CDR1 SGDLS, CDR2 YYNGEE. CDR3 length: 18 residues. The CDR3 coding sequence is TGTGCCAGCAGCGTAGGACTAGCGGGGGGTTACTACTCCTACGAGCAGTACTTC. This codes for CASSVGLAGGYYSYEQYF.